Sequencing of this TCR beta chain was carried out in a study of cytomegalovirus exposure and HLA in healthy donors. The study ran its PCR with 60 Vbeta and 13 Jbeta primers. Produced via immunoSEQ multiplex PCR; TCRdb's table is partial and in-frame only. The table lists a few hundred thousand clones, about 80% of them singletons, with 0.3% to 0.35% in the top ten. CDR1 SGHVS and CDR2 FQNEAQ come from the germline V gene. The CDR3 extends over 14 amino acids. Trimming at V came to 1 base and at J to 7 bases, leaving 3 bases not matched to a gene. Study-wide results and caveats: Productive rates of about 90% or about 30% were seen for most TCR beta V segments in an earlier analysis. With high specificity and sensitivity, the classifier reportedly diagnosed cytomegalovirus status. TCR beta sequences reportedly predicted most subjects' HLA-A and HLA-B alleles accurately.

Of note for this clone: What it recognizes is unknown.

Material for sequencing was PBMCs. V gene TRBV7-8 combines with J gene TRBJ2-7; 11 positions match TRBD1. The clonotype comes from a girl aged 2-10 years in good health and CMV-seronegative. Here the CDR3 DNA reads TGTGCCAGCAGCTTAGTTGGGACAGGGGGAGAGCAGTACTTC. This sequence encodes CASSLVGTGGEQYF.